This T cell receptor (beta chain) was captured in a study of blood T cell repertoires in COVID-19. On the study more broadly: Collection of acute and convalescent COVID-19 samples took place in the United States, Italy and Spain.

In the original processing: How many nucleated cells were present was estimated from reference gene primer amplification. TCRdb's copy holds only in-frame clones and misses some; the assay was immunoSEQ multiplex PCR. V, J and clone size were drawn from that table, and D and trimming were deduced from the DNA. The sample lists more than 75,000 clones, 87% occurring once. Deletions cut 7 bases from V and 0 bases from J, with 13 bases between. Looked up from germline, CDR1 is MNHEY and CDR2 is SVGAGI. The CDR3 consists of 14 residues. The chain combines TRBV6-5 with TRBJ2-7, with a weak D call TRBD1 (6 bases). This clonotype was obtained from a man aged 25-45 years with acute or convalescent COVID-19. The material sequenced was peripheral blood. The CDR3 sequence: CASTPGHGSYEQYF. CDR3 coding DNA: TGTGCCAGCACGCCGGGACATGGCTCCTACGAGCAGTACTTC.